This T cell receptor beta chain was sequenced for a study of shared clonotypes between healthy human individuals. As for the study in general: There were three CD4 naive, three CD4 memory, two CD8 naive and one CD8 memory plates per donor.

Clones were sequenced by immunoSEQ multiplex PCR, and TCRdb holds only the in-frame ones, with some missing. The sample holds around 2.1 million clones, 90% to 96% seen once. The CDR3 extends over 13 amino acids. The V end was cut by 5 bases, the J end by 4 bases, with 11 bases between. From germline, CDR1 is KGHSH and CDR2 LQKENI. The sequencing sample was made of naive CD4+ T cells sorted from blood. Subset given: CD45RA+ positively selected. The chain links TRBV18 to TRBJ1-1, with no clear D. This clonotype originated in a man in his late teens or twenties in good health. DNA of the CDR3: TGTGCCAGCTCAGCGTCATGGACCACTGAAGCTTTCTTT. Translated: CASSASWTTEAFF. The full variable domain, rest sourced from reference TRBV18 and TRBJ1-1, is NAGVMQNPRHLVRRRGQEARLRCSPMKGHSHVYWYRQLPEEGLKFMVYLQKENIIDESGMPKERFSAEFPKEGPSILRIQQVVRGDSAAYFCASSASWTTEAFFGQGTRLTVV.